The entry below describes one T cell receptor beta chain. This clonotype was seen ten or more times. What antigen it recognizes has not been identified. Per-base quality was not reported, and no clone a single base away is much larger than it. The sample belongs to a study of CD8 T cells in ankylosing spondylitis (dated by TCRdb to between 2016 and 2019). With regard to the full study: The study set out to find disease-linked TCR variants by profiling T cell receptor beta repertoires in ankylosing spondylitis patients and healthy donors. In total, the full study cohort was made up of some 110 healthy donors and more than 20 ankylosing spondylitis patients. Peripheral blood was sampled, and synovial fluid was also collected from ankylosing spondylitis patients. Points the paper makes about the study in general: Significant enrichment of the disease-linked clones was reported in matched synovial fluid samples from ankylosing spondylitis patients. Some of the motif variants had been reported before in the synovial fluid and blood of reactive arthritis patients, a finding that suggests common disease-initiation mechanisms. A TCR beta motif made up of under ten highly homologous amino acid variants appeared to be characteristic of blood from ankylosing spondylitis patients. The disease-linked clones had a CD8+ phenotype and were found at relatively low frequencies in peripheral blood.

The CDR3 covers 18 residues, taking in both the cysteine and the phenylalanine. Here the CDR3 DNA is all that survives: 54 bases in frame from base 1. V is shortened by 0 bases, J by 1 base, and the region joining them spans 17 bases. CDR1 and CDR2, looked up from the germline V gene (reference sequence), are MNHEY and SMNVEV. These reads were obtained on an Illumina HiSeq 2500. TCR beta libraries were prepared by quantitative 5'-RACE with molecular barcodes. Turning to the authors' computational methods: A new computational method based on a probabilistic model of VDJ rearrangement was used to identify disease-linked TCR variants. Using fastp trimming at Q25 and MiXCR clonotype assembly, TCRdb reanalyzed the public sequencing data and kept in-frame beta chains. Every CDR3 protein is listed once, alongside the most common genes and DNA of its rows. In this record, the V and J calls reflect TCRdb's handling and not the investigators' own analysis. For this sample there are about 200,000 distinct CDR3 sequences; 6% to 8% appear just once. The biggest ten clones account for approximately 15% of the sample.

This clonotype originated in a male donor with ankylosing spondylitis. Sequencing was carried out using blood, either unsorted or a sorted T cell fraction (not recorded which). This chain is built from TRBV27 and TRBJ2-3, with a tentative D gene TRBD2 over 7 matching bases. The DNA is TGTGCCAGCAGTTTATCTGTGGGGGGGGCTTTTGGCACAGATACGCAGTATTTT. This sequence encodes CASSLSVGGAFGTDTQYF.